One sample yielded the 32 T cell receptor beta chains listed below, sequenced in a study of blood T cell repertoires in COVID-19. This table comes from immunoSEQ multiplex PCR, and its TCRdb copy is limited to in-frame clones, with some not included. The sample yields about 64,000 clones, about 88% seen once. The sequenced sample consisted of peripheral blood. Receptors were obtained from a man aged 65-85 years with acute or convalescent COVID-19.

In DNA form, the CDR3 reads TGTGCCAGCAGCTCATCAAGGACTAGGAAAAACATTCAGTACTTC. The encoded protein is CASSSSRTRKNIQYF. This sequence joins TRBV7-2 and TRBJ2-4; TRBD2 aligns across 7 bases. From germline, CDR1 is SGHTA and CDR2 FQGNSA. The CDR3 loop spans 15 amino acids. Trimming took 4 bases from V and 4 from J; bases not matched to a gene: 7.

This sequence joins TRBV5-1 and TRBJ2-3, with 9 bases identical to TRBD2. J lost 2 bases, V lost 4 bases, and 11 bases had no gene match. The CDR3 has 17 residues. Germline loops: CDR1 SGHRS, CDR2 YFSETQ. The CDR3 protein is CASSHLTSGFNTDTQYF. The CDR3 DNA is TGCGCCAGCAGCCACTTGACTAGCGGCTTCAACACAGATACGCAGTATTTT. The complete variable domain, with remaining parts taken from reference TRBV5-1 and TRBJ2-3, reads KAGVTQTPRYLIKTRGQQVTLSCSPISGHRSVSWYQQTPGQGLQFLFEYFSETQRNKGNFPGRFSGRQFSNSRSEMNVSTLELGDSALYLCASSHLTSGFNTDTQYFGPGTRLTVL.

The rearrangement links TRBV11-3 to TRBJ2-1; TRBD2 might be the D (7 bases). Germline CDR1 and CDR2: SGHNT and YENEEA. The germline V and J ends were trimmed by 4 bases and 4 bases, with 14 bases remaining between them. This CDR3 has 15 amino acids. Here the CDR3 reads CASSSGAGAYNEQFF. The CDR3 nucleotides read TGTGCCAGCAGCTCGGGGGCGGGGGCTTACAATGAGCAGTTCTTC.

The rearrangement links TRBV18 to TRBJ1-1; D is undetermined. Trimming cost V 2 bases and J 4 bases, with 8 bases left between them. CDR3 length equals 13 residues. CDR1 is KGHSH, CDR2 LQKENI, per germline. CDR3 nucleotide sequence: TGTGCCAGCTCACCAAGCCGGGGCACTGAAGCTTTCTTT. It yields the protein CASSPSRGTEAFF.

This chain uses TRBV5-8 with TRBJ1-5; 9 nucleotides line up with TRBD1. The V segment lost 5 bases and the J segment 0 bases; nucleotides outside the gene matches: 9. This CDR3 spans 17 amino acids. CDR1 is SGHTS and CDR2 is YDEGEE in the germline V gene. The CDR3 bases are TGTGCCAGCAGTTCCAGACAGGGGGAGGATAGCAATCAGCCCCAGCATTTT. It is translated as CASSSRQGEDSNQPQHF. Filled out from reference TRBV5-8 and TRBJ1-5, the complete variable domain reads EAGVTQSPTHLIKTRGQQATLRCSPISGHTSVYWYQQALGLGLQFLLWYDEGEERNRGNFPPRFSGRQFPNYSSELNVNALELEDSALYLCASSSRQGEDSNQPQHFGDGTRLSIL.

The V gene is TRBV7-7, the J gene TRBJ2-1; D gene ambiguous. The germline CDR1 and CDR2 sequences are SSHAT and FNYEAQ (reference sequence). This CDR3 has 15 residues. V shed 1 base and J shed 2 bases, with 9 bases lying between them. This chain's CDR3 is CASSLVRLPYNEQFF. As DNA, the CDR3 is TGTGCCAGCAGCTTAGTTCGGTTGCCCTACAATGAGCAGTTCTTC.

This clone was counted once. This sequence joins TRBV5-4 and TRBJ2-7; 11 nucleotides agree with TRBD1. Germline V CDR1 and CDR2: SGHNT, YYREEE (reference sequence). The J segment lost 8 bases and the V segment lost 0 bases, leaving 7 bases of the junction unmatched. There are 15 residues in the CDR3. The CDR3 nucleotides read TGTGCCAGCAGCTTGGGAGGGACAGGGGGTCGCCAGCAGTACTTC. Translating it yields CASSLGGTGGRQQYF.

CDR3: CASSPTGSGGEKLFF. In DNA form, the CDR3 reads TGCGCCAGCAGCCCCACAGGGTCGGGGGGTGAAAAACTGTTTTTT. This chain connects TRBV4-1 to TRBJ1-4; possible D gene TRBD1, 6 bases. Germline assignment: CDR1 MGHRA and CDR2 YSYEKL. V lost 4 bases and J lost 7, with 16 bases in between. The CDR3 consists of 15 residues.

The chain carries TRBV28 and TRBJ1-6, with unresolved D. The CDR3 extends over 16 amino acids. The germline V gene has CDR1 MDHEN and CDR2 SYDVKM. V lost 5 bases and J lost 0, with 11 bases in between. This chain's CDR3 is CASSTDLGSYNSPLHF. The CDR3 DNA is TGTGCCAGCAGTACGGACTTAGGCTCCTATAATTCACCCCTCCACTTT.

The gene calls are TRBV7-2 and TRBJ2-3; TRBD2 agrees at 8 bases. Germline lookup yields CDR1 SGHTA and CDR2 FQGNSA. The CDR3 is 15 amino acids. V was pared by 5 bases and J by 5 bases, with 9 bases of the junction left unmatched. The CDR3: CASSRRAGGGDTQYF. CDR3 DNA: TGTGCCAGCAGCCGGAGGGCGGGGGGAGGAGATACGCAGTATTTT.

V gene TRBV28 combines with J gene TRBJ1-1; 8 bases match TRBD1. Germline V gene sequence: CDR1 MDHEN, CDR2 SYDVKM. The V gene end was trimmed by 5 bases and the J gene end by 2 bases; junction bases not matched to a gene: 7. CDR3 length: 15 residues. The CDR3, as DNA: TGTGCCAGCAGTCCTCTGGACAGGGAAAACACTGAAGCTTTCTTT. Its translation: CASSPLDRENTEAFF. The whole variable domain, remainder taken from reference TRBV28 and TRBJ1-1, is DVKVTQSSRYLVKRTGEKVFLECVQDMDHENMFWYRQDPGLGLRLIYFSYDVKMKEKGDIPEGYSVSREKKERFSLILESASTNQTSMYLCASSPLDRENTEAFFGQGTRLTVV.

The CDR3 region has the DNA TGTGCCAGCAGCTCTCGACGGACAGGTTCCAGCGGGCCGAACACCGGGGAGCTGTTTTTT. Encoded protein: CASSSRRTGSSGPNTGELFF. The V call is TRBV5-8, the J call TRBJ2-2; possibly TRBD1 for D (7 bases). V dropped 3 bases and J dropped 0 bases, with 24 bases sitting between them. CDR3 length equals 20 residues. Germline-derived CDR1 and CDR2 are SGHTS and YDEGEE.

The chain joins TRBV2 to TRBJ2-1, with D uncertain. The V and J ends lost 3 bases and 12 bases respectively, with 15 bases between them. Per the germline V gene, CDR1 is SNHLY and CDR2 is FYNNEI. The length of the CDR3 is 13 residues. CDR3 coding DNA: TGTGCCAGCAGTGACCTTCCACTAATTGTGCAGTTCTTC. Translating it yields CASSDLPLIVQFF. The whole variable domain, filled in from reference TRBV2 and TRBJ2-1, reads EPEVTQTPSHQVTQMGQEVILRCVPISNHLYFYWYRQILGQKVEFLVSFYNNEISEKSEIFDDQFSVERPDGSNFTLKIRSTKLEDSAMYFCASSDLPLIVQFFGPGTRLTVL.

The chain combines TRBV30 with TRBJ1-6; TRBD1 matches 8 bases. CDR3 length equals 15 residues. The trim removed 3 bases at V and 9 bases at J, leaving 10 bases unmatched. Germline CDR1 reads GTSNPN; CDR2 reads SVGIG (reference sequence). The CDR3 here is CAWRGPPGGTSPLHF. The CDR3 DNA reads as TGTGCCTGGAGGGGGCCACCAGGGGGCACTTCACCCCTCCACTTT.

This clone appeared a single time. The rearrangement joins TRBV11-3 to TRBJ2-3, with 8 bases matching TRBD1. The CDR3 extends over 14 amino acids. CDR1 and CDR2 from the germline V gene are SGHNT and YENEEA. Germline trimming cut 3 bases from V and 1 base from J; bases unmatched to any gene: 0. CDR3 in DNA: TGTGCCAGCAGCTTCAGGGGGCGCACAGATACGCAGTATTTT. This gives the protein CASSFRGRTDTQYF.

The V call is TRBV11-3, the J call TRBJ2-3, with D perhaps matching TRBD2 (6 bases). This CDR3 spans 17 amino acids. V was cut by 1 base and J by 0 bases, with 14 bases left in between. CDR1 SGHNT and CDR2 YENEEA come from the germline V gene. The CDR3 reads CASSLGQFRGSTDTQYF. The CDR3 DNA reads as TGTGCCAGCAGCTTAGGCCAATTCCGGGGGAGCACAGATACGCAGTATTTT.

The chain couples TRBV27 to TRBJ2-7, with TRBD2 matching 9 bases. Unmatched junction bases numbered 15, after V lost 5 bases and J lost 1 base. This CDR3 has 18 residues. The germline gives CDR1 MNHEY, CDR2 SMNVEV (reference sequence). The CDR3: CASSPGGGGAAISYEQYF. CDR3 sequence (DNA): TGTGCCAGCAGTCCCGGAGGCGGGGGGGCCGCTATATCCTACGAGCAGTACTTC.

As for this clone: Compared with germline, one end of the junction differs, possibly owing to a read error. The chain recombines TRBV24-1 with TRBJ1-6; 9 bases match TRBD1. CDR3 length: 12 residues. Germline lookup yields CDR1 KGHDR and CDR2 SFDVKD. Here the CDR3 reads CAAGTGSMALHF. In DNA form, the CDR3 reads TGCGCCGCGGGGACAGGGTCGATGGCCCTCCACTTT.

J is TRBJ2-7 and V is TRBV6-2 or TRBV6-3; tentative D call: TRBD1 (6 bases). V lost 6 bases and J 7 bases, leaving 16 bases between the germline ends. Germline V gene sequence: CDR1 MNHEY, CDR2 SVGEGT. The CDR3 has 13 amino acids. In DNA form, the CDR3 reads TGTGCCAGCAGCCAAAACAGGGACCGAGAGCAGTACTTC. Its translation: CASSQNRDREQYF.

This chain uses TRBV7-3 with TRBJ1-1; tentative D call: TRBD1 (6 bases). The CDR3 has 14 residues. V was pared by 5 bases and J by 3 bases, with 13 bases between. Germline CDR1 and CDR2: SGHTA and FQGTGA. CDR3 sequence: CASSPGVMDTEAFF. The CDR3 region has the DNA TGTGCCAGCAGCCCAGGGGTTATGGACACTGAAGCTTTCTTT.

In this sample, this clone turned up a few times. The chain is built from TRBV11-2 and TRBJ1-6; TRBD1 agrees at 8 bases. CDR3 length: 16 residues. From germline, CDR1 is SGHAT and CDR2 FQNNGV. V shed 5 bases and J 5 bases; nucleotides not matched to a gene: 8. CDR3 region: CASSQQGVLDNSPLHF. CDR3 DNA sequence: TGTGCCAGCAGCCAACAGGGGGTACTCGATAATTCACCCCTCCACTTT.

V is TRBV6-5 and J is TRBJ1-2, with 8 bases fitting TRBD1. This CDR3 is 13 amino acids long. Germline lookup yields CDR1 MNHEY and CDR2 SVGAGI. The V and J ends lost 5 bases and 2 bases, in that order; junction bases with no gene match: 1. CDR3 loop: CASSPGGNYGYTF. The CDR3 nucleotides are TGTGCCAGCAGTCCAGGGGGCAACTATGGCTACACCTTC.

The sample holds a few counts of this clone. The chain couples TRBV4-2 to TRBJ1-6; D is perhaps TRBD1 (5 bases). The germline V gene encodes CDR1 LGHNA and CDR2 YNFKEQ. The CDR3 covers 19 residues. The ends were cut back, 5 bases at V and 1 base at J, with 21 bases in the middle. The CDR3 bases are TGTGCCAGCAGCATTAAGGGAGGGCAGGGCGTATCCTATAATTCACCCCTCCACTTT. Translated: CASSIKGGQGVSYNSPLHF.

The V and J genes are TRBV2 and TRBJ1-1; no clear D gene. Trimming left V 4 bases short and J 2 bases short, with 8 bases between. The CDR3 contains 13 residues. Germline values: CDR1 SNHLY, CDR2 FYNNEI. The DNA of the CDR3 is TGTGCCAGCAGTGGCAGTCGAAACACTGAAGCTTTCTTT. Its protein is CASSGSRNTEAFF.

The CDR3 sequence is CASSAQLAGGRYEQFF. As DNA, the CDR3 is TGTGCCAGCAGCGCACAACTAGCGGGGGGGCGGTATGAGCAGTTCTTC. The V gene is TRBV7-6, the J gene TRBJ2-1; TRBD2 matches 13 bases. Trimming cost V 5 bases and J 8 bases; bases outside gene matches: 9. Germline-derived CDR1 and CDR2 are SGHVS and FNYEAQ. This CDR3 contains 16 residues.

The chain combines TRBV12-5 with TRBJ2-7; possible D gene TRBD1, 5 bases. Germline loops: CDR1 LGHNT, CDR2 FRNRAP. The CDR3 runs to 15 residues. Trimming stripped 7 bases from V and 0 bases from J, with 16 bases between. CDR3 in amino acids: CASDNEGASSYEQYF. CDR3 DNA sequence: TGTGCTAGTGACAATGAAGGGGCAAGCTCCTACGAGCAGTACTTC.

The chain links TRBV5-1 to TRBJ2-7; 8 nucleotides match TRBD1. The CDR3 runs 17 residues. Germline lookup yields CDR1 SGHRS and CDR2 YFSETQ. V gave up 0 bases and J gave up 7 bases; unmatched junction bases: 15. The CDR3 reads CASSLEFGTGRFLEQYF. CDR3 nucleotide sequence: TGCGCCAGCAGCTTGGAATTTGGGACAGGCCGTTTCCTTGAGCAGTACTTC. The variable domain in full, completed from reference TRBV5-1 and TRBJ2-7, reads KAGVTQTPRYLIKTRGQQVTLSCSPISGHRSVSWYQQTPGQGLQFLFEYFSETQRNKGNFPGRFSGRQFSNSRSEMNVSTLELGDSALYLCASSLEFGTGRFLEQYFGPGTRLTVT.

V is TRBV2 and J is TRBJ1-1; 7 bases map to TRBD1. The germline gives CDR1 SNHLY, CDR2 FYNNEI. The CDR3 consists of 17 residues. The ends lost 6 bases at V and 5 bases at J; junction bases unmatched: 18. CDR3 sequence: CASSASITGTVDTEAFF. CDR3 coding DNA: TGTGCCAGCAGCGCATCCATCACCGGGACAGTCGATACTGAAGCTTTCTTT. Combining the CDR3 with reference TRBV2 and TRBJ1-1 gives the whole variable domain EPEVTQTPSHQVTQMGQEVILRCVPISNHLYFYWYRQILGQKVEFLVSFYNNEISEKSEIFDDQFSVERPDGSNFTLKIRSTKLEDSAMYFCASSASITGTVDTEAFFGQGTRLTVV.

The chain links TRBV27 to TRBJ2-7; 7 bases agree with TRBD1. CDR3 size: 13 residues. Germline CDR1 MNHEY, CDR2 SMNVEV (reference sequence). V lost 3 bases to trimming and J lost 2 bases; unmatched junction nucleotides: 1. CDR3 amino acids: CASSFQGAYEQYF. CDR3 sequence (DNA): TGTGCCAGCAGTTTCCAGGGGGCCTACGAGCAGTACTTC.

As concerns this clone: Other DNA sequences from this sample encode an identical CDR3 as well. The chain combines TRBV12-3 or TRBV12-4 with TRBJ1-1; tentative D call: TRBD1 (6 bases). The length of the CDR3 is 12 residues. V was trimmed by 2 bases and J by 5 bases, leaving 6 bases between them. The DNA for the CDR3 is TGTGCCAGCAGTTTACAGGGGACTGAAGCTTTCTTT. Translating it yields CASSLQGTEAFF.

Note on this clone: Different DNA sequences within this sample yield the same CDR3. The V call is TRBV24-1, the J call TRBJ2-1; TRBD2 matches at 10 bases. V lost 2 bases and J lost 4; bases outside the gene matches: 4. There are 16 residues in the CDR3. Germline V gives CDR1 KGHDR, CDR2 SFDVKD. DNA for the CDR3: TGTGCCACCAGTGATTCCCTAGCGGGGGTATACAATGAGCAGTTCTTC. Amino acids: CATSDSLAGVYNEQFF.

The chain couples TRBV19 to TRBJ1-3, with D possibly TRBD1 on 6 matching bases. Deletions cut 8 bases from V and 0 bases from J, with 11 bases between. Germline V lookup: CDR1 LNHDA, CDR2 SQIVND (reference sequence). The CDR3 is 14 amino acids. The CDR3 DNA reads TGTGCCAGTGGGGACACCGCCTCTGGAAACACCATATATTTT. This sequence encodes CASGDTASGNTIYF.